This record concerns one T cell receptor beta chain sequence. The data were produced by immunoSEQ multiplex PCR, yet TCRdb's version contains in-frame clones alone and is incomplete. This sample has tens of thousands of clones; around 74% occur once, and the top ten carry more than 9%. This sample stems from a study of blood T cell repertoires in COVID-19. Overall study: T cells, B-cell-depleted T cells, or PBMCs supplied cDNA or gDNA.

The CDR3 has 17 residues. Trimming stripped 4 bases from V and 0 bases from J, with 13 bases between. Germline lookup yields CDR1 SGHDN and CDR2 FVKESK. The TCR originated in a human donor in a cohort sampled during active COVID-19. The V and J genes are TRBV14 and TRBJ2-6; TRBD2 might be the D (5 bases). Specimen: peripheral blood. Here the CDR3 reads CASSRRGTSSGANVLTF. CDR3 sequence (DNA): TGTGCCAGCAGCCGCCGGGGAACGAGCTCTGGGGCCAACGTCCTGACTTTC. Supplemented by reference TRBV14 and TRBJ2-6, the full variable domain reads EAGVTQFPSHSVIEKGQTVTLRCDPISGHDNLYWYRRVMGKEIKFLLHFVKESKQDESGMPNNRFLAERTGGTYSTLKVQPAELEDSGVYFCASSRRGTSSGANVLTFGAGSRLTVL.